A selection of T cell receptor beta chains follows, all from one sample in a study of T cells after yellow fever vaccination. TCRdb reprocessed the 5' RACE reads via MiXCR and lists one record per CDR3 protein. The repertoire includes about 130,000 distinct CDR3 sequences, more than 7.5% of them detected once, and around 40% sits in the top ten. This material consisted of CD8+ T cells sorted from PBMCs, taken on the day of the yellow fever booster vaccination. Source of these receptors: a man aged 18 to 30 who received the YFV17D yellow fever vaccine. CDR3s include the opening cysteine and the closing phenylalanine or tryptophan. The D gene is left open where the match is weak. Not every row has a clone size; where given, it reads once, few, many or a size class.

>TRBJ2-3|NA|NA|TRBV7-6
CAGTRDTQYF
TGTGCCGGGACACGGGATACGCAGTATTTT
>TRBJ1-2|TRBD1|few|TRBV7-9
CASSETRTGVLGYTF
TGTGCCAGCAGCGAGACCCGGACAGGGGTTCTCGGCTACACCTTC
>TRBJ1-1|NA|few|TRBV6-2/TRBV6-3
CASGEGAEAFF
TGTGCCAGCGGGGAGGGGGCTGAAGCTTTCTTT
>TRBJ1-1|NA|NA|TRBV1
CTSSQADSLNTEAFF
TGCACCAGCAGCCAAGCGGACAGTTTGAACACTGAAGCTTTCTTT
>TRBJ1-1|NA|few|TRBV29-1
CSVWQLNTEAFF
TGCAGCGTCTGGCAATTAAACACTGAAGCTTTCTTT
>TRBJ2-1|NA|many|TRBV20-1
CSAPDGSFYNEQFF
TGCAGTGCTCCCGACGGGAGCTTCTACAATGAGCAGTTCTTC
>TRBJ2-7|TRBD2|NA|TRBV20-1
CSARSLAGAKNEQYF
TGCAGTGCTAGGTCCCTAGCGGGGGCTAAGAACGAGCAGTACTTC
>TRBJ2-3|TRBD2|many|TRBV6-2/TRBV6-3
CASSYPTSGGQDTQYF
TGTGCCAGCAGTTACCCGACTAGCGGGGGGCAGGATACGCAGTATTTT
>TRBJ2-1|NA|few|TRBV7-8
CASSPRTAYNEQFF
TGTGCCAGCAGCCCACGGACAGCCTACAATGAGCAGTTCTTC
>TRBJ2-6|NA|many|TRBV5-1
CASSLWGGAGANVLTF
TGCGCCAGCAGCTTGTGGGGGGGCGCTGGGGCCAACGTCCTGACTTTC
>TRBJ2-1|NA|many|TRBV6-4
CASSVGGGDNEQFF
TGTGCCAGCAGTGTCGGAGGAGGGGACAATGAGCAGTTCTTC
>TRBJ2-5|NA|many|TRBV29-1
CSERPASEETQYF
TGCAGCGAGCGCCCGGCGTCGGAGGAGACCCAGTACTTC
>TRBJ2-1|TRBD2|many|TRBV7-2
CASSLAGSGYNEQFF
TGTGCCAGCAGCTTAGCTGGTAGCGGGTACAATGAGCAGTTCTTC
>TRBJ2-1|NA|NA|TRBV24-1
CATSAEGQNNEQFF
TGTGCCACCAGTGCCGAAGGGCAGAACAATGAGCAGTTCTTC
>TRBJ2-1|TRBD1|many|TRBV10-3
CAALRDRDNEQFF
TGTGCCGCCCTACGGGACAGGGACAATGAGCAGTTCTTC
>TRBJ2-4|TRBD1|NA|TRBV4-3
CASSQKTGGEDIQYF
TGCGCCAGCAGCCAGAAGACAGGGGGCGAAGACATTCAGTACTTC
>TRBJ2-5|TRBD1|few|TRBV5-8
CASRENPGQMLPQYF
TGTGCCAGCAGAGAAAACCCGGGACAGATGCTTCCCCAGTACTTC
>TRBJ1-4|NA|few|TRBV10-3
CAILPDGTRANEKLFF
TGTGCCATCCTCCCCGACGGGACCCGGGCTAATGAAAAACTGTTTTTT
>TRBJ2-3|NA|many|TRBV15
CATSRVADTQYF
TGTGCCACCAGCAGAGTGGCAGATACGCAGTATTTT
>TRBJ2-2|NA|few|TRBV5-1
CASSLAGLDYTGELFF
TGCGCCAGCAGCTTGGCCGGGCTAGACTACACCGGGGAGCTGTTTTTT
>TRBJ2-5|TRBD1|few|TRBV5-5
CASSDGTGRETQYF
TGTGCCAGCAGCGACGGGACAGGGAGAGAGACCCAGTACTTC
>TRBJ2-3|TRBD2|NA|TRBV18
CASSPRTSGGGDTQYF
TGTGCCAGCTCACCGAGGACTAGCGGGGGAGGGGATACGCAGTATTTT
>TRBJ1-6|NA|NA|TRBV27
CASSLREGGRSPLHF
TGTGCCAGCAGTTTACGGGAAGGGGGAAGATCACCCCTCCACTTT
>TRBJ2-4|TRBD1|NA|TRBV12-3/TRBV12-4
CASRGLGQQKNIQYF
TGTGCCAGCAGGGGTTTGGGACAGCAGAAAAACATTCAGTACTTC
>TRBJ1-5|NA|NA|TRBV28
CASSFRYGGSQPQHF
TGTGCCAGCAGTTTTCGATACGGAGGTAGTCAGCCCCAGCATTTT
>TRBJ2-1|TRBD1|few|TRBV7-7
CASSPGQGARYNEQFF
TGTGCTAGCAGCCCGGGACAGGGGGCTCGGTACAATGAGCAGTTCTTC
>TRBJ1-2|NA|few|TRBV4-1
CASSQAPPGAADLYGYTF
TGCGCCAGCAGCCAAGCCCCGCCCGGAGCGGCCGATCTCTATGGCTACACCTTC
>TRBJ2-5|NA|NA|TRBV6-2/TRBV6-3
CASTDLYQETQYF
TGTGCCAGCACAGACTTGTACCAAGAGACCCAGTACTTC
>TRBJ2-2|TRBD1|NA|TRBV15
CATVEGAPPGELFF
TGTGCCACCGTAGAGGGGGCGCCCCCCGGGGAGCTGTTTTTT
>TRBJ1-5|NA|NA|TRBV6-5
CASSYRTGVGQPQHF
TGTGCCAGCAGTTACCGAACGGGGGTAGGGCAGCCCCAGCATTTT
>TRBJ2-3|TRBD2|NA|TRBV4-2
CASSPKWGLAGQDTQYF
TGTGCCAGCAGCCCCAAGTGGGGACTAGCGGGGCAAGATACGCAGTATTTT
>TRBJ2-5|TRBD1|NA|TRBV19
CASEDRGSEETQYF
TGTGCCAGCGAGGACAGGGGGTCCGAGGAGACCCAGTACTTC
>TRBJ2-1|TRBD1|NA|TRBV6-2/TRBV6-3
CASSEYRGTYNEQFF
TGTGCCAGCAGTGAATACAGGGGTACCTACAATGAGCAGTTCTTC